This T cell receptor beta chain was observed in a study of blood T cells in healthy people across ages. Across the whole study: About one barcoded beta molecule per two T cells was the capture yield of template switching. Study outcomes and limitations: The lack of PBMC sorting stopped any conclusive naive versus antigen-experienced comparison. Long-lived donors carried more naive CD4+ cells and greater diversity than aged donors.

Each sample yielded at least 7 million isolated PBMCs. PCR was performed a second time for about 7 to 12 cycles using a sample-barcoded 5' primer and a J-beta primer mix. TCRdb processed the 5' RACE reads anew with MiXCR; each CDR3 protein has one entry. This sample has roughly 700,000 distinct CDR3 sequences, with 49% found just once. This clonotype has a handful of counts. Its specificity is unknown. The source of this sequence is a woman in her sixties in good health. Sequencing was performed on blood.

The CDR3 spells CSAYKRDTDTQYF. The CDR3 DNA reads as TGCAGTGCTTACAAGCGAGACACAGATACGCAGTATTTT. The chain has TRBV20-1 and TRBJ2-3; D unresolved. V was clipped by 5 bases and J by 2 bases, with 11 bases between them. Per germline, CDR1 DFQATT and CDR2 SNEGSKA (reference sequence). The CDR3 extends over 13 amino acids.